This TCR beta chain was found in a study of breast tumors, draining lymph nodes, adjacent tissues. Study-level results: The data were judged consistent with most tumor T cells coming from lymph node and expanding in tumor. Tumor TCR diversity was below lymph nodes but above nontumor tissue.

After removal of 4 bases from V and 4 bases from J, the junction contained 4 bases not matched to a gene. CDR3 length: 15 residues. Germline CDR1 is SGHRS and CDR2 is YFSETQ. TCRdb analysed the multiplex PCR reads with MiXCR anew, one entry per CDR3 protein. This sample has 200,000 to 250,000 distinct CDR3 sequences; approximately 36% occur once, and the top ten carry 3% to 4%. This clonotype has at least ten counts. No antigen is known for it. Breast cancer patients provided tissue from their axillary draining lymph nodes. The origin of this receptor is a female donor with breast cancer. Some clones in this sample may be carry-over from other donors' samples. This chain uses TRBV5-1 with TRBJ2-1; 11 bases align to TRBD2. Sequenced material: axillary lymph node tissue. CDR3 in amino acids: CASSQGLAEYNEQFF. CDR3 nucleotides: TGCGCCAGCAGCCAGGGACTAGCGGAGTACAATGAGCAGTTCTTC.